The clone carrying this T cell receptor beta chain was observed once. V lost 5 bases and J 5 bases, leaving 8 bases between the germline ends. The CDR3 is 12 amino acids. Germline CDR1 is SNHLY and CDR2 is FYNNEI. RNA amounts of roughly 0.45 to 1 ug underwent reverse transcription with random hexamers. TCRdb called the immunoSEQ multiplex PCR reads again in MiXCR, with one record for every CDR3 protein. The sample lists approximately 110,000 distinct CDR3 sequences; around 94% were seen once. TCR beta was sequenced from blood CD8+ and CD4+ T cells. The control group consisted of healthy donors matched for age and sex. Negative isolation yielded CD8+ and CD4+ T cells; FACS enriched TEMRA cells. The data were obtained in a study of CD8 T cells in Susac syndrome.

This sequence joins TRBV2 and TRBJ2-3; no firm D call. Sequenced: CD4+ T cells from PBMCs. This clonotype was sampled from a human donor in good health. In nucleotides, the CDR3 is TGTGCCAGCAGTTCGACTCGAGATACGCAGTATTTT. Protein product: CASSSTRDTQYF.